Included here is one T cell receptor (beta chain) sequence, with context. These data are taken from a study of metastatic and nonmetastatic thyroid tumors. With 4 bases removed from V and 4 bases from J, the gap between germline ends came to 5 bases. Germline CDR1 SEHNR, CDR2 FQNEAQ (reference sequence). The CDR3 length is 12 residues. Nobody among the patients had been given any treatment before thyroid surgery. Via MiXCR, TCRdb re-called the PCR reads. The sample comprises around 17,000 clones, around 23% of which are singletons, and approximately 15% rests with the top ten. The chain couples TRBV7-9 to TRBJ1-3; D is uncertain. The sequencing sample was made of adjacent normal tissue. The origin of this receptor is a female donor with papillary thyroid cancer or a benign thyroid nodule (not recorded which). Some clones in this sample may be carry-over from other donors' samples. The CDR3: CASSSQGNTIYF. In nucleotides, the CDR3 is TGTGCCAGCAGCTCACAGGGAAACACCATATATTTT. The variable domain in full, with the rest retrieved from reference TRBV7-9 and TRBJ1-3, is DTGVSQNPRHKITKRGQNVTFRCDPISEHNRLYWYRQTLGQGPEFLTYFQNEAQLEKSRLLSDRFSAERPKGSFSTLEIQRTEQGDSAMYLCASSSQGNTIYFGEGSWLTVV.